These 9 T cell receptor beta chains came from one sample sequenced in a study of T-cell memory formation after mild COVID-19. TCRdb used MiXCR to reprocess the 5' RACE reads, holding one entry per CDR3 protein. The profile shows approximately 150,000 distinct CDR3 sequences, 14% of them singletons. Sequencing was done on a sample of PBMCs or a T cell subset sorted from them (not recorded which). The source of these receptors is an adult woman who had mild COVID-19 (a few samples of this study predate the infection). Cell type and time point are not known.

This clonotype was counted between two and nine times. For the CDR3, the DNA is TGTGCCAGCAGCTTAGGGTCTTATGTGCGCAGGGGGATCGAAGAGACCCAGTACTTC. Amino acid sequence: CASSLGSYVRRGIEETQYF. V and J are TRBV7-2 and TRBJ2-5, with 7 bases identical to TRBD1. J lost 3 bases, V lost 1 base, and 17 bases had no gene match. This CDR3 is built from 19 residues. Looked up from germline, CDR1 is SGHTA and CDR2 is FQGNSA.

The chain joins TRBV5-1 to TRBJ2-3, with D possibly being TRBD2 (5 bases). The V end was cut by 3 bases, the J end by 0 bases, with 11 bases between. The CDR3 has 15 amino acids. CDR1 is SGHRS and CDR2 is YFSETQ in the germline V gene. The CDR3 DNA reads TGCGCCAGCAGCTCCCAGTCGGGGAGCACAGATACGCAGTATTTT. It codes for CASSSQSGSTDTQYF.

This clonotype was counted between two and nine times. The chain employs TRBV7-9 and TRBJ2-3; 7 positions match TRBD2. Trimming removed 0 bases from V and 2 bases from J; junction bases left unmatched: 2. The CDR3 totals 15 residues. Germline V gene sequence: CDR1 SEHNR, CDR2 FQNEAQ (reference sequence). The CDR3 DNA follows: TGTGCCAGCAGCTTAGCGGGAGGGACCACAGATACGCAGTATTTT. Encoded protein: CASSLAGGTTDTQYF.

This clonotype was seen a handful of times. The chain uses TRBV3-1 and TRBJ2-3, with D unclear. The germline V and J ends were trimmed by 6 bases and 1 base, with 14 bases remaining between them. The CDR3 length is 15 residues. Germline loops: CDR1 LGHDT, CDR2 YNNKEL (reference sequence). The CDR3 region is CASSAYNGRTDTQYF. CDR3 nucleotides: TGTGCCAGCAGTGCTTACAACGGGCGCACAGATACGCAGTATTTT.

The chain carries TRBV7-6 and TRBJ2-5; D assignment may be TRBD1 or TRBD2 (6 bases each). Germline lookup yields CDR1 SGHVS and CDR2 FNYEAQ. V lost 5 bases and J lost 4, with 17 bases in between. The CDR3 has 15 residues. CDR3: CASSRPRGLGETQYF. The CDR3 DNA follows: TGTGCCAGCAGCCGTCCCCGGGGGCTCGGAGAGACCCAGTACTTC. Full variable domain (remainder filled in from reference TRBV7-6 and TRBJ2-5): GAGVSQSPRYKVTKRGQDVALRCDPISGHVSLYWYRQALGQGPEFLTYFNYEAQQDKSGLPNDRFSAERPEGSISTLTIQRTEQRDSAMYRCASSRPRGLGETQYFGPGTRLLVL.

The V gene is TRBV6-6, the J gene TRBJ1-1; tentatively, D is TRBD1 (6 bases). CDR3 length: 10 amino acids. Trimming pared 6 bases from V and 8 bases from J, leaving 7 bases between. The germline CDR1 and CDR2 sequences are MNHNY and SVGAGI (reference sequence). CDR3 region: CASRDREAFF. DNA of the CDR3: TGTGCCAGCAGGGACAGAGAAGCTTTCTTT.

The chain combines TRBV12-3 or TRBV12-4 with TRBJ1-5; D unclear. V lost 1 base and J lost 0, with 4 bases in between. This CDR3 region has 14 residues. CDR3 in amino acids: CASSLGHSNQPQHF. The DNA of the CDR3 is TGTGCCAGCAGTTTAGGGCATAGCAATCAGCCCCAGCATTTT.

The chain carries TRBV7-9 and TRBJ1-5; D ambiguous. Germline CDR1 and CDR2: SEHNR and FQNEAQ (reference sequence). V lost 6 bases and J lost 3, with 6 bases in between. This CDR3 contains 12 residues. The CDR3 DNA is TGTGCCAGCAGGTCAATCAATCAGCCCCAGCATTTT. It is translated as CASRSINQPQHF.

The chain couples TRBV20-1 to TRBJ1-1; 8 nucleotides align to TRBD1. Trimming cost V 4 bases and J 4 bases; bases outside gene matches: 14. This CDR3 has 16 residues. The germline V gene has CDR1 DFQATT and CDR2 SNEGSKA (reference sequence). The CDR3 here is CSATLAQGAMGTEAFF. CDR3 bases: TGCAGTGCTACGCTAGCGCAGGGGGCTATGGGCACTGAAGCTTTCTTT.